What follows describes a single T cell receptor (beta chain). The data belong to a study of tumor T cells in aggressive B-cell lymphoma. This CDR3 has 13 amino acids. Germline CDR1 and CDR2: PRHDT and FYEKMQ (reference sequence). V shed 3 bases and J 10 bases; nucleotides not matched to a gene: 5. Generated by immunoSEQ multiplex PCR, the TCRdb table keeps only in-frame clones and is missing some. Of 2,500 to 3,500 clones in the sample, 80% to 90% were seen once. The chain couples TRBV13 to TRBJ2-7; 11 nucleotides align to TRBD2. Material: tumor tissue. This receptor was identified in an adult with diffuse large B cell lymphoma. The CDR3 loop is CASSFSGGAFQYF. CDR3 nucleotide sequence: TGTGCCAGCAGCTTTAGCGGGGGGGCGTTTCAGTACTTC.